The T cell receptor (beta chain) under discussion was sequenced for a study of T cells in localized non-small cell lung cancer. Points from the study as a whole: It remains possible that heterogeneity exists, since only one tumor region was sequenced. T cell clonality was highest in uninvolved adjacent lung, above tumor. Adjacent lung had a median around 60 of the 100 largest tumor clones.

Data came from immunoSEQ multiplex PCR; TCRdb stores just in-frame clones and leaves some out. The sample lists around 28,000 clones; 90% to 95% were seen once. Worth noting for this clone: Its target is not known.

Per the germline V gene, CDR1 is SGHTA and CDR2 is FQGNSA. The CDR3 has 14 amino acids. V dropped 2 bases and J dropped 4 bases, with 6 bases sitting between them. The chain recombines TRBV7-2 with TRBJ1-6; D remains ambiguous. The sample here was peripheral blood, taken before any cancer treatment. The receptor was derived from a woman between 35 and 75 years old with stage I lung adenocarcinoma. CDR3 amino acids: CASSLHAYNSPLHF. CDR3 DNA sequence: TGTGCCAGCAGCTTACACGCTTATAATTCACCCCTCCACTTT.